This is a list of T cell receptor beta chains from one sample in a study of T cell repertoires in cytomegalovirus infection. No cognate antigen is known for these TCRs. TCRdb re-called the reads with MiXCR, one entry per CDR3 protein. Of roughly 990,000 distinct CDR3 sequences in the sample, approximately 31% were seen once. The sample consisted of cultured CD8+ T cells from PBMCs, taken from culture after CMV antigen stimulation. These receptors came from a human donor in good health (CMV status not recorded). Some clones in this sample may be carry-over from other donors' samples. The CDR3 runs from the conserved cysteine through the conserved F or W. The D gene is left open where the match is weak. Not every row has a clone size; where given, it reads once, few, many or a size class.

d_gene: NA; v_gene: TRBV4-1; abundance: few; j_gene: TRBJ1-6; CDR3nt: TGCGCCAGCAGCCAAGATTATGGATTCGATTCACCCCTCCACTTT; CDR3aa: CASSQDYGFDSPLHF
d_gene: NA; v_gene: TRBV7-8; abundance: many; j_gene: TRBJ1-5; CDR3nt: TGTGCCAGCAGCTTACCTCAAACAGGGTTGGGGGCTCAGCCCCAGCATTTT; CDR3aa: CASSLPQTGLGAQPQHF
d_gene: NA; v_gene: TRBV6-6; abundance: few; j_gene: TRBJ1-2; CDR3nt: TGTGCCAGCAGTTACTCGAGGGGCGGGGACTATGGCTACACCTTC; CDR3aa: CASSYSRGGDYGYTF
d_gene: NA; v_gene: TRBV7-9; abundance: few; j_gene: TRBJ1-1; CDR3nt: TGTGCCAGCAGCTTGTACCAGGCAGCTTTCTTT; CDR3aa: CASSLYQAAFF
d_gene: TRBD1; v_gene: TRBV6-1; abundance: NA; j_gene: TRBJ1-1; CDR3nt: TGTGCCAGCAGTAACCCGGGACAGGGGTTTGCGCCTGAAGCTTTCTTT; CDR3aa: CASSNPGQGFAPEAFF
d_gene: NA; v_gene: TRBV6-6; abundance: NA; j_gene: TRBJ2-5; CDR3nt: TGTGCCAGCAGTTATGTGCGGGAAAGCCAAGAGACCCAGTACTTC; CDR3aa: CASSYVRESQETQYF
d_gene: NA; v_gene: TRBV7-6; abundance: few; j_gene: TRBJ1-1; CDR3nt: TGTGCCAGCAGCTTACCCCGGGTTTCGAACACTGAAGCTTTCTTT; CDR3aa: CASSLPRVSNTEAFF
d_gene: TRBD1; v_gene: TRBV6-5; abundance: NA; j_gene: TRBJ2-1; CDR3nt: TGTGTCAGCAGAGGGTGGGACAGGGGGTACAATGAGCAGTTCTTC; CDR3aa: CVSRGWDRGYNEQFF
d_gene: TRBD1; v_gene: TRBV7-9; abundance: NA; j_gene: TRBJ1-1; CDR3nt: TGTGCCAGCAGTTACCCAGACAGGGTGAACACTGAAGCTTTCTTT; CDR3aa: CASSYPDRVNTEAFF
d_gene: TRBD1; v_gene: TRBV6-6; abundance: NA; j_gene: TRBJ2-5; CDR3nt: TGTGCCAGCAGTTACGACCGGGACAGACCTCAAGAGACCCAGTACTTC; CDR3aa: CASSYDRDRPQETQYF
d_gene: TRBD1; v_gene: TRBV19; abundance: NA; j_gene: TRBJ1-1; CDR3nt: TGTGTCAGTTTCGACAGGGGGCTCCCTGAAGCTTTCTTT; CDR3aa: CVSFDRGLPEAFF
d_gene: TRBD1; v_gene: TRBV27; abundance: NA; j_gene: TRBJ1-4; CDR3nt: TGTGCCAGCAGTTTCCAGGGGGCGAGGGAAAAACTGTTTTTT; CDR3aa: CASSFQGAREKLFF
d_gene: TRBD2; v_gene: TRBV4-3; abundance: few; j_gene: TRBJ2-1; CDR3nt: TGCGCCAGCAGCCAAGGGGTAGCGGGGAACAATGAGCAGTTCTTC; CDR3aa: CASSQGVAGNNEQFF
d_gene: NA; v_gene: TRBV6-2/TRBV6-3; abundance: NA; j_gene: TRBJ1-1; CDR3nt: TGTGCCAGCCGGCCAGGAAGGCGGTTCGCCACTGAAGCTTTCTTT; CDR3aa: CASRPGRRFATEAFF
d_gene: NA; v_gene: TRBV2; abundance: NA; j_gene: TRBJ1-1; CDR3nt: TGTGCCAGCAGCGATACCAGGCCCTCGAATGAAGCTTTCTTT; CDR3aa: CASSDTRPSNEAFF
d_gene: TRBD2; v_gene: TRBV7-9; abundance: many; j_gene: TRBJ2-1; CDR3nt: TGTGCCAGCAGCTCCGAGCGGGGGGGCTGGTATGAGCAGTTCTTC; CDR3aa: CASSSERGGWYEQFF
d_gene: NA; v_gene: TRBV7-3; abundance: many; j_gene: TRBJ1-1; CDR3nt: TGTGCCAGCAGCGCCTCCACCGGGACAACCGGCCGGAACACTGAAGCTTTCTTT; CDR3aa: CASSASTGTTGRNTEAFF
d_gene: NA; v_gene: TRBV19; abundance: NA; j_gene: TRBJ2-2; CDR3nt: TGTGCCAGTAGTATAGACAGAGAGTTAACCGGGGAGCTGTTTTTT; CDR3aa: CASSIDRELTGELFF
d_gene: NA; v_gene: TRBV7-6; abundance: NA; j_gene: TRBJ1-1; CDR3nt: TGTGCCAGCATGACTGGTCCTGAAGCTTTCTTT; CDR3aa: CASMTGPEAFF
d_gene: NA; v_gene: TRBV7-9; abundance: NA; j_gene: TRBJ2-5; CDR3nt: TGTGCCAGCAGCGACGGGGGAAAATGGGAGACCCAGTACTTC; CDR3aa: CASSDGGKWETQYF
d_gene: TRBD2; v_gene: TRBV25-1; abundance: NA; j_gene: TRBJ2-7; CDR3nt: TGTGCCAGCAGTTCGAAGACTAGCGGCTACGAGCAGTACTTC; CDR3aa: CASSSKTSGYEQYF
d_gene: NA; v_gene: TRBV19; abundance: NA; j_gene: TRBJ1-2; CDR3nt: TGTGCCAGTAGTATTCCCCGCCAGCGGGGCTTGGGCTATGGCTACACCTTC; CDR3aa: CASSIPRQRGLGYGYTF
d_gene: TRBD1; v_gene: TRBV7-9; abundance: many; j_gene: TRBJ2-1; CDR3nt: TGTGCCAGCAGCTCGGCCGGACAGGGGATATACAATGAGCAGTTCTTC; CDR3aa: CASSSAGQGIYNEQFF
d_gene: TRBD2; v_gene: TRBV6-2/TRBV6-3; abundance: NA; j_gene: TRBJ2-1; CDR3nt: TGTGCCAGCAGTTCTAAGGCTAGCGGGGGAGATGAGCAGTTCTTC; CDR3aa: CASSSKASGGDEQFF
d_gene: TRBD1; v_gene: TRBV9; abundance: NA; j_gene: TRBJ2-5; CDR3nt: TGTGCCAGCAGCGAGACAGGGTACGCAAGACAGACCCAGTACTTC; CDR3aa: CASSETGYARQTQYF
d_gene: NA; v_gene: TRBV12-3/TRBV12-4; abundance: NA; j_gene: TRBJ2-1; CDR3nt: TGTGCCAGCAGTTTGTCTTGGAGGGGGGCCCCCGACAATGAGCAGTTCTTC; CDR3aa: CASSLSWRGAPDNEQFF
d_gene: TRBD1; v_gene: TRBV6-1; abundance: few; j_gene: TRBJ1-1; CDR3nt: TGTGCCAGCAGTGATGACAGGGGGGTATGGATGAACACTGAAGCTTTCTTT; CDR3aa: CASSDDRGVWMNTEAFF
d_gene: NA; v_gene: TRBV28; abundance: few; j_gene: TRBJ2-3; CDR3nt: TGTGCCAGCAGTAAGGACAGTGCTAGCACAGATACGCAGTATTTT; CDR3aa: CASSKDSASTDTQYF
d_gene: TRBD2; v_gene: TRBV5-4; abundance: NA; j_gene: TRBJ2-1; CDR3nt: TGTGCCAGCAGCACTAGGACTAGCGGGATCCACAATGAGCAGTTCTTC; CDR3aa: CASSTRTSGIHNEQFF
d_gene: NA; v_gene: TRBV7-6; abundance: NA; j_gene: TRBJ2-3; CDR3nt: TGTGCCAGCAGCGCCGGACTTTTCAGGGCAGATACGCAGTATTTT; CDR3aa: CASSAGLFRADTQYF
d_gene: NA; v_gene: TRBV5-5; abundance: NA; j_gene: TRBJ1-2; CDR3nt: TGTGCCAGCAGCGAAATACCCCTCTATGGCTACACCTTC; CDR3aa: CASSEIPLYGYTF
d_gene: TRBD2; v_gene: TRBV5-4; abundance: NA; j_gene: TRBJ2-1; CDR3nt: TGTGCCAGCAGCTTGGATAACAAGCGGGGGAGTGGGGATCATGAGCAGTTCTTC; CDR3aa: CASSLDNKRGSGDHEQFF
d_gene: NA; v_gene: TRBV2; abundance: NA; j_gene: TRBJ2-2; CDR3nt: TGTGCCAGCAGTGCGTGGAGGGGGCCGGTCGGGGAGCTGTTTTTT; CDR3aa: CASSAWRGPVGELFF
d_gene: NA; v_gene: TRBV6-6; abundance: NA; j_gene: TRBJ2-2; CDR3nt: TGTGCCAACAGTACATACAGGGTAACCACCGGGGAGCTGTTTTTT; CDR3aa: CANSTYRVTTGELFF
d_gene: NA; v_gene: TRBV20-1; abundance: NA; j_gene: TRBJ2-2; CDR3nt: TGCAGTGCTAGAGATGAAGGGCCCGGGGAGCTGTTTTTT; CDR3aa: CSARDEGPGELFF
d_gene: NA; v_gene: TRBV29-1; abundance: many; j_gene: TRBJ2-1; CDR3nt: TGCAGCGTTGTAGGGAGCTCCTACAATGAGCAGTTCTTC; CDR3aa: CSVVGSSYNEQFF
d_gene: NA; v_gene: TRBV7-6; abundance: NA; j_gene: TRBJ1-5; CDR3nt: TGTGCCAGCAGCCCCGAGGCCGATCAGCCCCAGCATTTT; CDR3aa: CASSPEADQPQHF
d_gene: TRBD2; v_gene: TRBV7-8; abundance: many; j_gene: TRBJ2-2; CDR3nt: TGTGCCAGCAGCTACGGACTAGCGGGGGGTACCGGGGAGCTGTTTTTT; CDR3aa: CASSYGLAGGTGELFF
d_gene: NA; v_gene: TRBV7-9; abundance: NA; j_gene: TRBJ2-7; CDR3nt: TGTGCCAGCAGCCTTTCCCCGGGATACGAGCAGTACTTC; CDR3aa: CASSLSPGYEQYF
d_gene: NA; v_gene: TRBV7-8; abundance: many; j_gene: TRBJ2-1; CDR3nt: TGTGCCACTATGCTCCCGGGGTTGGTAAACAATGAGCAGTTCTTC; CDR3aa: CATMLPGLVNNEQFF
d_gene: NA; v_gene: TRBV6-2/TRBV6-3; abundance: once; j_gene: TRBJ1-1; CDR3nt: TGTGCCAGCAGTTATATGGTTGGAGTTGAAGCTTTCTTT; CDR3aa: CASSYMVGVEAFF
d_gene: NA; v_gene: TRBV29-1; abundance: NA; j_gene: TRBJ1-1; CDR3nt: TGCAGCGTTGCCAGACTGAACACTGAAGCTTTCTTT; CDR3aa: CSVARLNTEAFF
d_gene: NA; v_gene: TRBV29-1; abundance: NA; j_gene: TRBJ2-2; CDR3nt: TGCAGCGTGGGGAGTAGAGGGGAGCTGTTTTTT; CDR3aa: CSVGSRGELFF
d_gene: NA; v_gene: TRBV7-6; abundance: NA; j_gene: TRBJ1-2; CDR3nt: TGTGCCAGCAGCTTAAGGGGGGGTGGAATCGGGATCGCCGCGTATGGCTACACCTTC; CDR3aa: CASSLRGGGIGIAAYGYTF
d_gene: NA; v_gene: TRBV12-5; abundance: NA; j_gene: TRBJ1-3; CDR3nt: TGTGCTAGTGGTTTGGTACCCTCTGGAAACACCATATATTTT; CDR3aa: CASGLVPSGNTIYF
d_gene: NA; v_gene: TRBV5-5; abundance: once; j_gene: TRBJ2-1; CDR3nt: TGTGCCAGCAGCTTAACCCAGGGTGTCTCCTACAATGAGCAGTTCTTC; CDR3aa: CASSLTQGVSYNEQFF
d_gene: TRBD2; v_gene: TRBV27; abundance: few; j_gene: TRBJ2-1; CDR3nt: TGTGCCAGCAGTTGGACTAGCGGGGAGCAGTTCTTC; CDR3aa: CASSWTSGEQFF
d_gene: NA; v_gene: TRBV7-2; abundance: many; j_gene: TRBJ1-2; CDR3nt: TGTGCCAGCAGCAACAGGTCCCGACAGTACTATGGCTACACCTTC; CDR3aa: CASSNRSRQYYGYTF
d_gene: TRBD2; v_gene: TRBV6-1; abundance: NA; j_gene: TRBJ2-1; CDR3nt: TGTGCCAGCAGTGTTTGGACTAGCGGGGACGATGAGCAGTTCTTC; CDR3aa: CASSVWTSGDDEQFF